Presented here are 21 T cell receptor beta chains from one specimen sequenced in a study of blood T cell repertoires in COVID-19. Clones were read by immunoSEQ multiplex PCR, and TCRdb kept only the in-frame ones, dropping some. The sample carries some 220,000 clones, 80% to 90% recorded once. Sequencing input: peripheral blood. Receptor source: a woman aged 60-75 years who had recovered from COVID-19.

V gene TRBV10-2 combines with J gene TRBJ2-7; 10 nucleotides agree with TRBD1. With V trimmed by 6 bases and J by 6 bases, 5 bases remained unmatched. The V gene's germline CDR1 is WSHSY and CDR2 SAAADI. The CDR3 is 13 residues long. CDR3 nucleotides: TGCGCCAGCAGACATCGGGACAGGGGCGAGCAGTACTTC. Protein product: CASRHRDRGEQYF.

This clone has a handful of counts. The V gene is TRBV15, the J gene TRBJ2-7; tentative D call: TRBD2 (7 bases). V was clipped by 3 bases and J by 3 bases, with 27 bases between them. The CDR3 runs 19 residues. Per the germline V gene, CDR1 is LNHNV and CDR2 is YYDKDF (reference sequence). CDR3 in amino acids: CATSSTGTRASGNHYEQYF. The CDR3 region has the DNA TGTGCCACCAGCAGTACCGGGACAAGGGCCAGCGGGAACCACTACGAGCAGTACTTC.

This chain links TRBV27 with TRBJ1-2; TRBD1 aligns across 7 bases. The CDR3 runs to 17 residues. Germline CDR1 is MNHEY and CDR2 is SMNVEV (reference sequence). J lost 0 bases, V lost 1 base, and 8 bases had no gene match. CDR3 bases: TGTGCCAGCAGTTTATTAGCCACACAGGGGTCTAACTATGGCTACACCTTC. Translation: CASSLLATQGSNYGYTF.

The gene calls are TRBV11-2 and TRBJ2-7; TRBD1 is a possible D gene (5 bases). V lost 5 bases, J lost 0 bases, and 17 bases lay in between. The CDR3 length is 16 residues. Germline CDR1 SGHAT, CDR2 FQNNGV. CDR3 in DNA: TGTGCCAGCAGCCCAGGACACACGGTGAACTCCTACGAGCAGTACTTC. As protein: CASSPGHTVNSYEQYF.

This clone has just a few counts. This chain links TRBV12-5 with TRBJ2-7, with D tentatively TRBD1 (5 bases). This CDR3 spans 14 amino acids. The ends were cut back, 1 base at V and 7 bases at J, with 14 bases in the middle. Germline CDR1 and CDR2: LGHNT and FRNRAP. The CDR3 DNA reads TGTGCTAGTGGTTTGGCCCAGGTGGCAGGGGAGCAGTACTTC. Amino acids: CASGLAQVAGEQYF.

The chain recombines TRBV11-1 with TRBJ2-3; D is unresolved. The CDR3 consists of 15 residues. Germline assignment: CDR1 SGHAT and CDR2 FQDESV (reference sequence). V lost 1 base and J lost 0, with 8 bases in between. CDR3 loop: CASSLETISTDTQYF. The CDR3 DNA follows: TGTGCCAGCAGCTTAGAGACAATAAGCACAGATACGCAGTATTTT. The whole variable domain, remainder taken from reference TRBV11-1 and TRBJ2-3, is EAEVAQSPRYKITEKSQAVAFWCDPISGHATLYWYRQILGQGPELLVQFQDESVVDDSQLPKDRFSAERLKGVDSTLKIQPAELGDSAMYLCASSLETISTDTQYFGPGTRLTVL.

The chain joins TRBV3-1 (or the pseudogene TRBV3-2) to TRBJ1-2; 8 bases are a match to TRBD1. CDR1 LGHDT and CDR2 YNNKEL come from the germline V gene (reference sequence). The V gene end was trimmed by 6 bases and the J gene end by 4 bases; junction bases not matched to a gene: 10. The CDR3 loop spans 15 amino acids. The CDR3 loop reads CASRLTAGTGYGYTF. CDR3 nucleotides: TGTGCCAGCAGACTTACAGCCGGGACAGGCTATGGCTACACCTTC.

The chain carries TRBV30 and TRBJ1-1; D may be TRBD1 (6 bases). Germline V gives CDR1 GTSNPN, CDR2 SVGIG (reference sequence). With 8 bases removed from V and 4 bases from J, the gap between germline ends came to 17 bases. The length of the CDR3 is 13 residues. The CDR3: CAAPGRGVTEAFF. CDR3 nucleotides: TGTGCCGCGCCGGGGAGGGGGGTCACTGAAGCTTTCTTT.

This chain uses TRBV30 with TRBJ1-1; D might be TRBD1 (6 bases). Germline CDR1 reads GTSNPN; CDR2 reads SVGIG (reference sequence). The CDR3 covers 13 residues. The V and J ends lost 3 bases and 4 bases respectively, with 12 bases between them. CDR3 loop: CAWRRTVVTEAFF. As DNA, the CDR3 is TGTGCCTGGAGGAGGACAGTAGTCACTGAAGCTTTCTTT. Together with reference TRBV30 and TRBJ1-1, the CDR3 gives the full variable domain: SQTIHQWPATLVQPVGSPLSLECTVEGTSNPNLYWYRQAAGRGLQLLFYSVGIGQISSEVPQNLSASRPQDRQFILSSKKLLLSDSGFYLCAWRRTVVTEAFFGQGTRLTVV.

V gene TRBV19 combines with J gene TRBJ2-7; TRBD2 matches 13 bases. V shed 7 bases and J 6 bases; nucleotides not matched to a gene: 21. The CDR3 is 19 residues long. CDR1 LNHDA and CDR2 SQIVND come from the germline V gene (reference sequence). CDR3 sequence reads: CASTPPICCAGTSGAEQYF. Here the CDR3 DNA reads TGTGCCAGTACCCCCCCCATCTGTTGTGCAGGGACTAGCGGGGCCGAGCAGTACTTC.

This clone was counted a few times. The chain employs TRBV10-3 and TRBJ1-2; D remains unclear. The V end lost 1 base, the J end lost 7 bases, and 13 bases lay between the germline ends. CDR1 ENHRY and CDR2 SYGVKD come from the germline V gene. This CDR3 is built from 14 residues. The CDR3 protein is CAISELKNSGGYTF. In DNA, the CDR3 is TGTGCCATCAGTGAGTTAAAAAACTCGGGTGGCTACACCTTC.

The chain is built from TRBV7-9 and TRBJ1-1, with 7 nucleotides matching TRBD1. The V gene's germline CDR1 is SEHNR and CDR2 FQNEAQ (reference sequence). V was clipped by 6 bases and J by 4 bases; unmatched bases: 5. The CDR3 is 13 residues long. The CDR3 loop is CASSQPGGTEAFF. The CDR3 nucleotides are TGTGCCAGCAGTCAACCAGGGGGCACTGAAGCTTTCTTT.

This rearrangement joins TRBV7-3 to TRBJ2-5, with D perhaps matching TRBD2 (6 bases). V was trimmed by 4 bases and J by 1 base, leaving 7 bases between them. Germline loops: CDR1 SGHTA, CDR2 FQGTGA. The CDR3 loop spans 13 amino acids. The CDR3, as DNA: TGTGCCAGCAGCTCGGGACTCCAAGAGACCCAGTACTTC. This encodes CASSSGLQETQYF.

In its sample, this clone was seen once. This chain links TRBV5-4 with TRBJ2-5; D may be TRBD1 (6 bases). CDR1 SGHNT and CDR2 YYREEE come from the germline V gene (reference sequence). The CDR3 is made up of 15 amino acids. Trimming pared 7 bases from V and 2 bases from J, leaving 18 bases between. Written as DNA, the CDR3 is TGTGCCAGCGCCGAGGCACAGGGTCTACAAGAGACCCAGTACTTC. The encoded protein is CASAEAQGLQETQYF. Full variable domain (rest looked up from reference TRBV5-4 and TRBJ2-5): ETGVTQSPTHLIKTRGQQVTLRCSSQSGHNTVSWYQQALGQGPQFIFQYYREEENGRGNFPPRFSGLQFPNYSSELNVNALELDDSALYLCASAEAQGLQETQYFGPGTRLLVL.

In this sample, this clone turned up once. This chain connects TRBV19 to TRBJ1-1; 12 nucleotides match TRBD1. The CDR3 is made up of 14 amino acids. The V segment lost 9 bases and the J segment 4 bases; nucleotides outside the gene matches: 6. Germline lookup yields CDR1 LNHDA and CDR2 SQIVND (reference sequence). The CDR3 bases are TGTGCCAGCTCGGGGACAGGGGGCATCACTGAAGCTTTCTTT. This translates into CASSGTGGITEAFF.

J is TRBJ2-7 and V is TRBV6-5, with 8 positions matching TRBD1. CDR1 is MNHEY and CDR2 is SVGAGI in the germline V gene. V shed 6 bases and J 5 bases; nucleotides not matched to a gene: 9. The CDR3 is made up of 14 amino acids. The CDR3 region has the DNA TGTGCCAGCAGACCAGACAGGGGAGGCCACGAGCAGTACTTC. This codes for CASRPDRGGHEQYF.

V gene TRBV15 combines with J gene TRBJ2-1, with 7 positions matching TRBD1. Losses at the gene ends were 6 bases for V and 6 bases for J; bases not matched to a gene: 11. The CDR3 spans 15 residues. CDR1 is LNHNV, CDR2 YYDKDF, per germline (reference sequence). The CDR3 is CATRKDKGASNEQFF. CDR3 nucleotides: TGTGCCACCAGGAAGGACAAGGGGGCCAGCAATGAGCAGTTCTTC.

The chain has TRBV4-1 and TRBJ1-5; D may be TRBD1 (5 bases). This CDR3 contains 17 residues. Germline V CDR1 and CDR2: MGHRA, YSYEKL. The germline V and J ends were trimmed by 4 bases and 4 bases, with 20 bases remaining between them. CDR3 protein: CASSRLLLQDTNQPQHF. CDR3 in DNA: TGCGCCAGCAGCCGCCTATTATTACAGGATACTAATCAGCCCCAGCATTTT.

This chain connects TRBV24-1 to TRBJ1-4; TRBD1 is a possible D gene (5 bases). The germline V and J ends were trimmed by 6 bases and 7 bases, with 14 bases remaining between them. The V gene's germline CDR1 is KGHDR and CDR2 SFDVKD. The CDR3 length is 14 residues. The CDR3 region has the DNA TGTGCCACCAGTCACAGGAAGGAGCGTGAAAAACTGTTTTTT. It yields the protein CATSHRKEREKLFF.

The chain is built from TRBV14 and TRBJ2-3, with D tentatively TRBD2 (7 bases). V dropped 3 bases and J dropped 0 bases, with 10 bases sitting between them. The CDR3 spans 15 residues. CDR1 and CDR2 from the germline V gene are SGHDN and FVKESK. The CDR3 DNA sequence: TGTGCCAGCAGCCATGGGGGGGCCAGCACAGATACGCAGTATTTT. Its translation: CASSHGGASTDTQYF.

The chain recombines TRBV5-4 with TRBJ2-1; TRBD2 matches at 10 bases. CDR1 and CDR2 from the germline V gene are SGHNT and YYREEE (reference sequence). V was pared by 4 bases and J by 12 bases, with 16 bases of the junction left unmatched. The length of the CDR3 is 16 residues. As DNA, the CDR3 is TGTGCCAGCAGCCAAGAGAAAATGGGTAGCGGGGGGCCGCAGTTCTTC. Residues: CASSQEKMGSGGPQFF. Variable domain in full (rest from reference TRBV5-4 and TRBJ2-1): ETGVTQSPTHLIKTRGQQVTLRCSSQSGHNTVSWYQQALGQGPQFIFQYYREEENGRGNFPPRFSGLQFPNYSSELNVNALELDDSALYLCASSQEKMGSGGPQFFGPGTRLTVL.